The 25 T cell receptor beta chains given below trace back to one sample, sequenced in a study of CD8 T cells in Susac syndrome. With random hexamers, 0.5 to 1 ug RNA was reverse transcribed. TCRdb passed the immunoSEQ multiplex PCR reads through MiXCR, listing each CDR3 protein once. This sample yields roughly 89,000 distinct CDR3 sequences, of which 95% to 97% are seen a single time; approximately 0.41% belongs to the top ten. Sequencing was performed on CD8+ T cells from PBMCs. The receptors shown here come from a human donor with Susac syndrome.

V gene TRBV9 combines with J gene TRBJ1-2; possibly TRBD1 for D (5 bases). The CDR3 spans 12 residues. V was pared by 3 bases and J by 3 bases, with 6 bases between. Germline CDR1 and CDR2: SGDLS and YYNGEE. CDR3 DNA sequence: TGTGCCAGCAGCGCAGGGTACTATGGCTACACCTTC. Protein: CASSAGYYGYTF.

The chain uses TRBV20-1 and TRBJ2-7, with D maybe TRBD1 (5 bases). The CDR3 spans 14 residues. CDR1 is DFQATT, CDR2 SNEGSKA, per germline (reference sequence). Deletions cut 2 bases from V and 0 bases from J, with 11 bases between. In nucleotides, the CDR3 is TGCAGTGCTAGAAACAGGCAAAGCTCCTACGAGCAGTACTTC. It yields the protein CSARNRQSSYEQYF.

This chain connects TRBV4-3 to TRBJ2-5; D remains unclear. V dropped 2 bases and J dropped 1 base, with 11 bases sitting between them. The germline V gene has CDR1 LGHNA and CDR2 YSLEER. CDR3 length: 15 residues. CDR3 nucleotide sequence: TGCGCCAGCAGCCAAATGACCGGGCCCCAAGAGACCCAGTACTTC. This translates into CASSQMTGPQETQYF.

V usage is TRBV28 and J usage is TRBJ2-3; D is perhaps TRBD1 (5 bases). The germline V and J ends were trimmed by 8 bases and 2 bases, with 14 bases remaining between them. CDR1 is MDHEN and CDR2 is SYDVKM in the germline V gene. The CDR3 is 14 residues long. In DNA, the CDR3 is TGTGCCAGCGCATACTACAGGCACACAGATACGCAGTATTTT. As protein: CASAYYRHTDTQYF.

V gene TRBV29-1 combines with J gene TRBJ2-1, with D possibly matching TRBD1 (5 bases). CDR3 length: 13 residues. From germline, CDR1 is SQVTM and CDR2 ANQGSEA. The CDR3 loop is CRVGVQDYNEQFF. The CDR3 DNA follows: TGCAGGGTAGGGGTGCAGGATTACAATGAGCAGTTCTTC.

This chain joins TRBV20-1 and TRBJ1-5; D is undetermined. The CDR3 extends over 12 amino acids. Trimming took off 4 bases at V and 4 bases at J, with 8 bases between the two ends. The germline gives CDR1 DFQATT, CDR2 SNEGSKA (reference sequence). For the CDR3, the DNA is TGCAGTGCTACATATGATAATCAGCCCCAGCATTTT. Protein sequence: CSATYDNQPQHF.

This clonotype showed up just once. Written as DNA, the CDR3 is TGTGCCAGCAGCTTATCGATCGCCATGGTGGCCTCTAATTCACCCCTCCACTTT. Translating it yields CASSLSIAMVASNSPLHF. The gene calls are TRBV7-9 and TRBJ1-6, with unresolved D. The V and J ends lost 2 bases and 6 bases respectively, with 20 bases between them. The germline V gene has CDR1 SEHNR and CDR2 FQNEAQ (reference sequence). This CDR3 is 18 amino acids long.

V is TRBV2 and J is TRBJ2-3; 12 positions match TRBD2. This CDR3 is built from 17 residues. The V gene's germline CDR1 is SNHLY and CDR2 FYNNEI. V shed 2 bases, J shed 3 bases, and the junction held 6 bases outside the gene matches. As DNA, the CDR3 is TGTGCCAGCAGTGAACCAGGACTAGCGGGGATGACAGATACGCAGTATTTT. It specifies CASSEPGLAGMTDTQYF.

V usage is TRBV15 and J usage is TRBJ2-2; no clear D. Deletions cut 1 base from V and 6 bases from J, with 9 bases between. Germline assignment: CDR1 LNHNV and CDR2 YYDKDF (reference sequence). This CDR3 has 14 amino acids. CDR3 residues: CATSRAVSAGELFF. For the CDR3, the DNA is TGTGCCACCAGCAGAGCTGTGTCGGCCGGGGAGCTGTTTTTT.

V usage is TRBV15 and J usage is TRBJ1-6, with no clear D. The CDR3 sequence is 13 residues long. V was trimmed by 4 bases and J by 10 bases, leaving 11 bases between them. Germline assignment: CDR1 LNHNV and CDR2 YYDKDF (reference sequence). The CDR3 coding sequence is TGTGCCACCAGCATGGGAGAAAACTCACCCCTCCACTTT. It is translated as CATSMGENSPLHF.

The chain has TRBV7-9 and TRBJ1-1; no clear D gene. Trimming pared 6 bases from V and 6 bases from J, leaving 20 bases between. The CDR3 covers 15 residues. Germline CDR1 and CDR2: SEHNR and FQNEAQ (reference sequence). The CDR3 here is CASSRLLPRGAEAFF. The DNA of the CDR3 is TGTGCCAGCAGTCGTCTCCTCCCGCGGGGAGCTGAAGCTTTCTTT.

The chain carries TRBV16 and TRBJ2-6; D might be TRBD2 (5 bases). Trimming left V 4 bases short and J 2 bases short, with 9 bases between. Germline CDR1 is KGHSY and CDR2 is FQNENV. This CDR3 has 15 residues. CDR3 in amino acids: CASSPGVTGANVLTF. The CDR3 nucleotides are TGTGCCAGCAGCCCCGGGGTTACTGGGGCCAACGTCCTGACTTTC.

This sequence joins TRBV6-1 and TRBJ2-4, with 16 positions matching TRBD2. Germline V lookup: CDR1 MNHNS, CDR2 SASEGT. The CDR3 has 16 residues. V lost 8 bases and J lost 8; bases outside the gene matches: 9. CDR3 loop: CASHPGLAGGPDIQYF. In DNA, the CDR3 is TGTGCCAGCCATCCGGGACTAGCGGGAGGGCCCGACATTCAGTACTTC.

This chain links TRBV3-1 with TRBJ1-4; tentative D call: TRBD1 (6 bases). Germline-derived CDR1 and CDR2 are LGHDT and YNNKEL (reference sequence). Trimming removed 9 bases at V and 6 bases at J, with 14 bases between. CDR3 length: 13 residues. The CDR3 nucleotides are TGTGCCAGGGGGAGGGGGATGGATGAAAAACTGTTTTTT. Amino acid sequence: CARGRGMDEKLFF.

This rearrangement joins TRBV20-1 to TRBJ2-7; no clear D gene. There are 12 residues in the CDR3. Trimming removed 3 bases from V and 0 bases from J, with 6 bases in between. Germline-derived CDR1 and CDR2 are DFQATT and SNEGSKA (reference sequence). The chain's CDR3 is CSARATSYEQYF. For the CDR3, the DNA is TGCAGTGCTAGGGCCACCTCCTACGAGCAGTACTTC.

The chain recombines TRBV5-6 with TRBJ2-7; D is perhaps TRBD2 (5 bases). This CDR3 spans 15 amino acids. Between the trimmed V and J ends, which lost 0 bases and 1 base, there was a span of 11 bases. Germline assignment: CDR1 SGHDT and CDR2 YYEEEE. The CDR3 sequence: CASSLVGRVSYEQYF. DNA for the CDR3: TGTGCCAGCAGCTTGGTAGGGCGGGTTTCCTACGAGCAGTACTTC. Full variable domain (missing parts from reference TRBV5-6 and TRBJ2-7): DAGVTQSPTHLIKTRGQQVTLRCSPKSGHDTVSWYQQALGQGPQFIFQYYEEEERQRGNFPDRFSGHQFPNYSSELNVNALLLGDSALYLCASSLVGRVSYEQYFGPGTRLTVT.

This chain connects TRBV20-1 to TRBJ2-1; 14 nucleotides match TRBD2. This CDR3 region has 15 residues. The J segment lost 8 bases and the V segment lost 6 bases, leaving 9 bases of the junction unmatched. Germline V gene sequence: CDR1 DFQATT, CDR2 SNEGSKA (reference sequence). The CDR3 region has the DNA TGCAGTGCCAGAAGACTAGCGGGGGGGCAGCATGAGCAGTTCTTC. Translating gives CSARRLAGGQHEQFF.

The rearrangement links TRBV28 to TRBJ1-5, with D unresolved. V was clipped by 6 bases and J by 3 bases, with 18 bases between them. This CDR3 contains 16 residues. Germline V gene lookup returns CDR1 MDHEN and CDR2 SYDVKM. CDR3 nucleotides: TGTGCCAGCAGCCTACAACTAAGGACCTTCAATCAGCCCCAGCATTTT. This translates into CASSLQLRTFNQPQHF. The variable domain in full, with the rest retrieved from reference TRBV28 and TRBJ1-5, is DVKVTQSSRYLVKRTGEKVFLECVQDMDHENMFWYRQDPGLGLRLIYFSYDVKMKEKGDIPEGYSVSREKKERFSLILESASTNQTSMYLCASSLQLRTFNQPQHFGDGTRLSIL.

The V and J genes are TRBV7-2 and TRBJ2-2; D gene unclear. This CDR3 comprises 16 residues. Trimming removed 1 base from V and 4 bases from J, with 13 bases in between. From germline, CDR1 is SGHTA and CDR2 FQGNSA. CDR3 residues: CASSLGLGRSTGELFF. The CDR3 DNA sequence: TGTGCCAGCAGCTTAGGGCTAGGTCGGAGCACCGGGGAGCTGTTTTTT. The complete variable domain, with remaining parts taken from reference TRBV7-2 and TRBJ2-2, reads GAGVSQSPSNKVTEKGKDVELRCDPISGHTALYWYRQSLGQGLEFLIYFQGNSAPDKSGLPSDRFSAERTGGSVSTLTIQRTQQEDSAVYLCASSLGLGRSTGELFFGEGSRLTVL.

The chain employs TRBV7-9 and TRBJ1-1; D unresolved. Trimming took 5 bases from V and 4 from J, leaving 8 bases between them. Germline V gene data show CDR1 as SEHNR and CDR2 as FQNEAQ (reference sequence). This CDR3 has 12 residues. The CDR3 DNA follows: TGTGCCAGCAGCGGCGAGGGCACTGAAGCTTTCTTT. It yields the protein CASSGEGTEAFF.

This clonotype was recorded only once. This sequence joins TRBV20-1 and TRBJ1-4, with D hard to call. CDR1 and CDR2 from the germline V gene are DFQATT and SNEGSKA (reference sequence). With 6 bases removed from V and 7 bases from J, the gap between germline ends came to 15 bases. The CDR3 contains 13 residues. The CDR3 loop is CSAVPSWGEKLFF. The CDR3 DNA reads TGCAGTGCCGTCCCCAGTTGGGGTGAAAAACTGTTTTTT.

The gene calls are TRBV6-5 and TRBJ2-7; 11 bases agree with TRBD2. Germline V lookup: CDR1 MNHEY, CDR2 SVGAGI. V was pared by 2 bases and J by 5 bases, with 2 bases of the junction left unmatched. This CDR3 has 14 residues. DNA for the CDR3: TGTGCCAGCAGTTACACGGGACTAGCGGACGAGCAGTACTTC. Translation gives CASSYTGLADEQYF.

This chain uses TRBV4-2 with TRBJ2-1, with D unclear. Trimming left V 3 bases short and J 0 bases short, with 27 bases between. CDR3 length equals 21 residues. CDR1 LGHNA and CDR2 YNFKEQ come from the germline V gene. CDR3 nucleotide sequence: TGTGCCAGCAGCCAGGCGACTGACCTCCTAGGCCCGGGTGGCTCCTACAATGAGCAGTTCTTC. Translated, it gives CASSQATDLLGPGGSYNEQFF.

The gene calls are TRBV12-3 or TRBV12-4 and TRBJ2-3; TRBD2 matches at 8 bases. J lost 1 base, V lost 8 bases, and 8 bases had no gene match. There are 15 residues in the CDR3. The CDR3 DNA is TGTGCCAGCTCCTACAGCGGGAGTGGCACAGATACGCAGTATTTT. Protein sequence: CASSYSGSGTDTQYF.

The V call is TRBV4-1, the J call TRBJ2-6; D is uncertain. Germline CDR1 MGHRA, CDR2 YSYEKL. Trimming cost V 0 bases and J 4 bases, with 16 bases left between them. The CDR3 length is 18 residues. The CDR3, as DNA: TGCGCCAGCAGCCAAGATCTCCCGGGCGTTAAGGGGGCCAACGTCCTGACTTTC. Its translation is CASSQDLPGVKGANVLTF.